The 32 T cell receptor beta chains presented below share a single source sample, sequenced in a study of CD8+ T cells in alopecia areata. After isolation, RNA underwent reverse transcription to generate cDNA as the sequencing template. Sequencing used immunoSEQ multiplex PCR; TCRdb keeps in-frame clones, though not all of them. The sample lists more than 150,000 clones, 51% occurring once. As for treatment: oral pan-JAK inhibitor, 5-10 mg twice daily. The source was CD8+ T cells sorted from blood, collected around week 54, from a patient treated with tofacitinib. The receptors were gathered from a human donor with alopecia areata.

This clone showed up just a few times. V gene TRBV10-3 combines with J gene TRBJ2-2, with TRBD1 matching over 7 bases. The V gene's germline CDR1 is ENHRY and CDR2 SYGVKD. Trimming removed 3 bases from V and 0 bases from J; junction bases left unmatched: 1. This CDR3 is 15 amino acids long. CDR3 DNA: TGTGCCATCAGTGATGGACAGGCGAACACCGGGGAGCTGTTTTTT. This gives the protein CAISDGQANTGELFF.

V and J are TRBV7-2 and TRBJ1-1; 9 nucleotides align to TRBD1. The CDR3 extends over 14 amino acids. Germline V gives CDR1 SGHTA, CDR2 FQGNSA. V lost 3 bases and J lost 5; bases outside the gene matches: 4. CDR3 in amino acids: CASSLDRGSTEAFF. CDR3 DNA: TGTGCCAGCAGCTTGGACAGGGGTTCTACTGAAGCTTTCTTT.

The DNA of the CDR3 is TGTGCCAGCAGTAGCCTAACAGAGACTAGCACAGATACGCAGTATTTT. It specifies CASSSLTETSTDTQYF. The chain joins TRBV6-6 to TRBJ2-3; D gene ambiguous. This CDR3 contains 16 residues. Germline V gene lookup returns CDR1 MNHNY and CDR2 SVGAGI (reference sequence). V lost 5 bases to trimming and J lost 0 bases, with 15 bases between them.

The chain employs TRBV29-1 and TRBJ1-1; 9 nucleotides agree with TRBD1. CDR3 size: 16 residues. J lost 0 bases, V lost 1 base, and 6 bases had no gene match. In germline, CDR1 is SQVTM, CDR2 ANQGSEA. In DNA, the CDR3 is TGCAGCGTTGAAGGGACAGGGGCGACCATGAACACTGAAGCTTTCTTT. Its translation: CSVEGTGATMNTEAFF.

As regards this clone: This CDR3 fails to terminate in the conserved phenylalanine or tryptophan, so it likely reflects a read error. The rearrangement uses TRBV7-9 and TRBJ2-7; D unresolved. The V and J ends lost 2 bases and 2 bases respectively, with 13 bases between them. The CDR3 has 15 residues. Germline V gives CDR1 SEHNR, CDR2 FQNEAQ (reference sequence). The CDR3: CASSLNFDEAYEQYL. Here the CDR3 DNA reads TGTGCCAGCAGCTTAAACTTCGACGAGGCCTACGAGCAGTACCTC.

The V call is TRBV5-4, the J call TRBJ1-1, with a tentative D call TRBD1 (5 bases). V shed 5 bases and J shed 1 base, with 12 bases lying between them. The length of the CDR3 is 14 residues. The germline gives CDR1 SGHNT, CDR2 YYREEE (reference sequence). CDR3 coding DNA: TGTGCCAGCAGGTCTCTAGGGGAGAACACTGAAGCTTTCTTT. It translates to CASRSLGENTEAFF. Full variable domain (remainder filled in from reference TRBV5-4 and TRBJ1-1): ETGVTQSPTHLIKTRGQQVTLRCSSQSGHNTVSWYQQALGQGPQFIFQYYREEENGRGNFPPRFSGLQFPNYSSELNVNALELDDSALYLCASRSLGENTEAFFGQGTRLTVV.

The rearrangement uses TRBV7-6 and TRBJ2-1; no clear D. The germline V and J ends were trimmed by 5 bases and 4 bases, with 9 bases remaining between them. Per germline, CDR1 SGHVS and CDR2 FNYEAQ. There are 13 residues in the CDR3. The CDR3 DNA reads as TGTGCCAGCAGCGAAACAGTTTACAATGAGCAGTTCTTC. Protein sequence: CASSETVYNEQFF.

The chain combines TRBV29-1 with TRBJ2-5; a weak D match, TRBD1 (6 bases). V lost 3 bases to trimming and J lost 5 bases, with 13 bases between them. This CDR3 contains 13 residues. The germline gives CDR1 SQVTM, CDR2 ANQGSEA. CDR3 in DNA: TGCAGCGTTGAGTCGGGGACACTGGAGACCCAGTACTTC. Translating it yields CSVESGTLETQYF.

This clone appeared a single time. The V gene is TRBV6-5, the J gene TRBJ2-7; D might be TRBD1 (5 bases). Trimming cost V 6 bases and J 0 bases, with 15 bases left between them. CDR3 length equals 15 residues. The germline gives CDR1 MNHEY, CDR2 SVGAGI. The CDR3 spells CASRTGEKSSYEQYF. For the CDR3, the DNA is TGTGCCAGCAGAACAGGAGAGAAAAGCTCCTACGAGCAGTACTTC.

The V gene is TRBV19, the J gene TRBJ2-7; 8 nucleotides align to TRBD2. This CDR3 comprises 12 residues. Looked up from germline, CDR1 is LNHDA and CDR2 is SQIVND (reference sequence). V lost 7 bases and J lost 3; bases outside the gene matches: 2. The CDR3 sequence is CASIGGDYEQYF. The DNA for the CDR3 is TGTGCCAGTATCGGGGGGGACTACGAGCAGTACTTC.

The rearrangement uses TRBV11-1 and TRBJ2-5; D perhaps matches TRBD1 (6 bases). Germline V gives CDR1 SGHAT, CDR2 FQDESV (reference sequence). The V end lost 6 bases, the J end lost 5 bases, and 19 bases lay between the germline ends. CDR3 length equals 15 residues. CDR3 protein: CASRNETGAGETQYF. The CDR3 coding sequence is TGTGCCAGCAGGAATGAGACAGGCGCGGGCGAGACCCAGTACTTC.

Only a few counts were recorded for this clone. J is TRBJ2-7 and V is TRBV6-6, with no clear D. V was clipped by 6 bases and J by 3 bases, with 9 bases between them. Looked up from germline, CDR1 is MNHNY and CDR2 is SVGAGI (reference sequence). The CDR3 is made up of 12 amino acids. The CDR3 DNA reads TGTGCCAGCAGCTCTACTTACTACGAGCAGTACTTC. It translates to CASSSTYYEQYF.

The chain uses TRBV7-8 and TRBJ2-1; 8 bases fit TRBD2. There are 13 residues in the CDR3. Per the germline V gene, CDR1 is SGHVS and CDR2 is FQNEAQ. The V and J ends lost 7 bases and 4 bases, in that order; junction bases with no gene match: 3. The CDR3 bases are TGTGCCAGCAACCTAGCGGGTTACAATGAGCAGTTCTTC. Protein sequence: CASNLAGYNEQFF.

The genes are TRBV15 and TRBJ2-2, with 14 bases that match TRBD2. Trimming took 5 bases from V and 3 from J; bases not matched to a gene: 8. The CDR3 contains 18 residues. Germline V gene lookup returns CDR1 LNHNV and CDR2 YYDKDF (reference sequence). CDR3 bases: TGTGCCACCAGCCCGACTAGCGGGGGGGAAACAGACACCGGGGAGCTGTTTTTT. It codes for CATSPTSGGETDTGELFF.

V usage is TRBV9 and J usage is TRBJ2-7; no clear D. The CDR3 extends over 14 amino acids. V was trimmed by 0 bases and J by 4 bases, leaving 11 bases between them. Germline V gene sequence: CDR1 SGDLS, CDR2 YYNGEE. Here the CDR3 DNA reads TGTGCCAGCAGCGTAGCAGAAATGACATACGAGCAGTACTTC. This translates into CASSVAEMTYEQYF.

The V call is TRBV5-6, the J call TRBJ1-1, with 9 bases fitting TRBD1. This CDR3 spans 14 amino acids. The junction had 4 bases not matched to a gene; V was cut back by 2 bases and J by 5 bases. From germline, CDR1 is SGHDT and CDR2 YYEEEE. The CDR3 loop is CASSLQGAWTEAFF. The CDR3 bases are TGTGCCAGCAGCTTACAGGGGGCTTGGACTGAAGCTTTCTTT. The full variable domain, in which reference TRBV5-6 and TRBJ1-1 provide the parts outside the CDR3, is DAGVTQSPTHLIKTRGQQVTLRCSPKSGHDTVSWYQQALGQGPQFIFQYYEEEERQRGNFPDRFSGHQFPNYSSELNVNALLLGDSALYLCASSLQGAWTEAFFGQGTRLTVV.

DNA of the CDR3: TGTGCCAGCAGATTTCCGGGGTCAGATACGCAGTATTTT. Translated, it gives CASRFPGSDTQYF. The chain is built from TRBV11-2 and TRBJ2-3; a possible D gene is TRBD2 (5 bases). The CDR3 extends over 13 amino acids. In germline, CDR1 is SGHAT, CDR2 FQNNGV. V was clipped by 6 bases and J by 4 bases, with 11 bases between them. Full variable domain (missing parts from reference TRBV11-2 and TRBJ2-3): EAGVAQSPRYKIIEKRQSVAFWCNPISGHATLYWYQQILGQGPKLLIQFQNNGVVDDSQLPKDRFSAERLKGVDSTLKIQPAKLEDSAVYLCASRFPGSDTQYFGPGTRLTVL.

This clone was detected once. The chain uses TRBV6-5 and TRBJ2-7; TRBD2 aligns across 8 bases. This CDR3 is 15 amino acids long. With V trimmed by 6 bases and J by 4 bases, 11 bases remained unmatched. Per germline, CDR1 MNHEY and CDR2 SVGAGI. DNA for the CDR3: TGTGCCAGCAGCACTCCGGGACTAGGAGTTTACGAGCAGTACTTC. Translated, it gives CASSTPGLGVYEQYF.

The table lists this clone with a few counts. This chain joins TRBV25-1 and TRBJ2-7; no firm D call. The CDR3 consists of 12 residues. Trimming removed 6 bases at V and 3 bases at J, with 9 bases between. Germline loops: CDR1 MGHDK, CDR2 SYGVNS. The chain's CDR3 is CASRETGYEQYF. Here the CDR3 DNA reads TGTGCCAGCAGAGAAACCGGCTACGAGCAGTACTTC.

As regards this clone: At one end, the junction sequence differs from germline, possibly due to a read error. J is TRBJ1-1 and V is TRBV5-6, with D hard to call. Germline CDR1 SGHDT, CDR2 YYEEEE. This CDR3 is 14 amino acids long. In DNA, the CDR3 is TGTGCTAGCAGGACGTATATGGGGAACACTGAAGCTTTCTTT. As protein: CASRTYMGNTEAFF.

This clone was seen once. The CDR3: CASSHRGRSYEQYF. The CDR3 coding sequence is TGTGCCAGCAGCCACCGGGGGAGAAGCTACGAGCAGTACTTC. V and J are TRBV7-2 and TRBJ2-7; a possible D gene is TRBD2 (6 bases). The germline CDR1 and CDR2 sequences are SGHTA and FQGNSA. V was trimmed by 5 bases and J by 3 bases, leaving 14 bases between them. The CDR3 totals 14 residues.

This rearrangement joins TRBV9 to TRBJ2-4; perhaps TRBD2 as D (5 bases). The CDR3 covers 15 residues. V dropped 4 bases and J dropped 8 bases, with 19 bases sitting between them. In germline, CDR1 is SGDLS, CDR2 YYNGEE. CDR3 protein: CASSPGGRVFDIQYF. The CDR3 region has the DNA TGTGCCAGCAGCCCAGGCGGGCGGGTGTTTGACATTCAGTACTTC.

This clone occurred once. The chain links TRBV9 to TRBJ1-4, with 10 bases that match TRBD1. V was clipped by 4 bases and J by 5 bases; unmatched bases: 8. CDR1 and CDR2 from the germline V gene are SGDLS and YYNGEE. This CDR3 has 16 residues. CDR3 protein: CASSPRPGQGNEKLFF. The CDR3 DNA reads TGTGCCAGCAGCCCCCGCCCGGGACAGGGGAATGAAAAACTGTTTTTT.

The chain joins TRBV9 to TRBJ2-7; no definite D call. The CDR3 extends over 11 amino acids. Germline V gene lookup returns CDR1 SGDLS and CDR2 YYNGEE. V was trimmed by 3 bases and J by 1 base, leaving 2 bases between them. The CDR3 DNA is TGTGCCAGCAGCGGATCCTACGAGCAGTACTTC. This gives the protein CASSGSYEQYF.

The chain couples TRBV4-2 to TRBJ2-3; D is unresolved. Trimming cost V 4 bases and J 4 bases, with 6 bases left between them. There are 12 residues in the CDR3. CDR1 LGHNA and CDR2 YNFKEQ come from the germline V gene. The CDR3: CASSPAPDTQYF. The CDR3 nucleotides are TGTGCCAGCAGCCCGGCCCCAGATACGCAGTATTTT.

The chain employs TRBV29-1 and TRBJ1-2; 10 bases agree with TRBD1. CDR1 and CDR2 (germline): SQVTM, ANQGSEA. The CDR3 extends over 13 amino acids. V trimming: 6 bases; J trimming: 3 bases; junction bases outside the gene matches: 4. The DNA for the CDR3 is TGCAGCGTGGGGACAGGGGAGGACTATGGCTACACCTTC. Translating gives CSVGTGEDYGYTF.

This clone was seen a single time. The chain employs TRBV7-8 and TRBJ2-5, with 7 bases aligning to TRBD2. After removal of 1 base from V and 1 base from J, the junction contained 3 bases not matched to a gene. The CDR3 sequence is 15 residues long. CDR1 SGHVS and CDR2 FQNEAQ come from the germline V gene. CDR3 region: CASSLGLAVQETQYF. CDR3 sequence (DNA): TGTGCCAGCAGCTTAGGGCTAGCGGTCCAAGAGACCCAGTACTTC.

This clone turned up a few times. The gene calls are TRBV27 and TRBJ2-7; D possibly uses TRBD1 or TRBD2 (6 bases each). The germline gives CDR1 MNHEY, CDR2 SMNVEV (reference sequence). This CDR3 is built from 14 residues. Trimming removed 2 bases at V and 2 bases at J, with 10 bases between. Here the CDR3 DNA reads TGTGCCAGCAGTTTAACGGGGGCCCCCTACGAGCAGTACTTC. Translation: CASSLTGAPYEQYF.

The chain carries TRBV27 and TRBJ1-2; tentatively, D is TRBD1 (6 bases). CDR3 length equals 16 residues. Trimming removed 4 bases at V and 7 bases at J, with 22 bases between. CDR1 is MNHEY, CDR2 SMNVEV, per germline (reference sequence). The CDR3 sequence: CASSSSTGQRAFGYTF. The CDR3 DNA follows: TGTGCCAGCAGTTCCTCAACGGGACAAAGGGCTTTTGGCTACACCTTC.

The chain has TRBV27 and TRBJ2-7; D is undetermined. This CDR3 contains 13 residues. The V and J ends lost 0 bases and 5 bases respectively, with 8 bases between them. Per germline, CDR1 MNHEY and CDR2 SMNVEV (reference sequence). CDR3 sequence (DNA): TGTGCCAGCAGTTTATCTGGGGATGACGAGCAGTACTTC. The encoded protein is CASSLSGDDEQYF.

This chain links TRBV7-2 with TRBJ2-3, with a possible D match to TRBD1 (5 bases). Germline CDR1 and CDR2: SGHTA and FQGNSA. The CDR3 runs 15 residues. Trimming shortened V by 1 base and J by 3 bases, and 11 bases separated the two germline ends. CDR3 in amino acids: CASSLVGVKTDTQYF. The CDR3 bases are TGTGCCAGCAGCTTAGTAGGGGTCAAGACAGATACGCAGTATTTT.

CDR3 nucleotide sequence: TGTGCCAGCAGCCCTCACGACAGGGTGAAGGGCTACACCTTC. Residues: CASSPHDRVKGYTF. The V gene is TRBV6-6, the J gene TRBJ1-2, with 7 bases fitting TRBD1. Germline values: CDR1 MNHNY, CDR2 SVGAGI (reference sequence). Trimming took 6 bases from V and 8 from J; bases not matched to a gene: 12. This CDR3 spans 14 amino acids.